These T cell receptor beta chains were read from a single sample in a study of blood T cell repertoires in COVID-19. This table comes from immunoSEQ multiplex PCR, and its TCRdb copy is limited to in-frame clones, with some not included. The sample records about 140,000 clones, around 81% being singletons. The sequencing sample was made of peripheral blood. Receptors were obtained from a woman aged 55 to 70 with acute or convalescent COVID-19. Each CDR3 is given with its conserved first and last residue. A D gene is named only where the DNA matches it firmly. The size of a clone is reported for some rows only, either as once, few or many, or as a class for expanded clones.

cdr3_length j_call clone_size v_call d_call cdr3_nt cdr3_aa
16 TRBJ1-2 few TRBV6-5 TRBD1 TGTGCCAGCAGTTCGGACAGGGGACGGACTAACTATGGCTACACCTTC CASSSDRGRTNYGYTF
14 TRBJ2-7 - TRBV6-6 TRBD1 TGTGCCAGCAATGGACAGGGGGGCTTGTACGAGCAGTACTTC CASNGQGGLYEQYF
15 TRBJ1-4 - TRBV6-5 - TGTGCCAGCAGTTACCGAGCGGACGGGGATGAAAAACTGTTTTTT CASSYRADGDEKLFF
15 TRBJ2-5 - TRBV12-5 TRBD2 TGTGCTAGTGGTAGGACTAGCGGGAGAAGTGAGACCCAGTACTTC CASGRTSGRSETQYF
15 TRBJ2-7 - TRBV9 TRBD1 TGTGCCAGCAGCGTAGGACTCGGACAGGGATACGAGCAGTACTTC CASSVGLGQGYEQYF
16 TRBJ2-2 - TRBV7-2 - TGTGCCAGCAGCCCCACCCTAGCCGGCCTGTCCGGGGAGCTGTTTTTT CASSPTLAGLSGELFF
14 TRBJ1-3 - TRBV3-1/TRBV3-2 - TGTGCCAGCAGCCCTCTAAGCTCTGGAAACACCATATATTTT CASSPLSSGNTIYF
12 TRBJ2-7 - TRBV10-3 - TGTGCCATAGGACGGGGGGCCTGCGAGCAGTACTTC CAIGRGACEQYF
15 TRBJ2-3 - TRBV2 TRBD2 TGTGCCAGCAGGTTGACTAGCGGGAGTGTAGATACGCAGTATTTT CASRLTSGSVDTQYF
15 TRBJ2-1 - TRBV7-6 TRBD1 TGTGCCAGCAGCCCGGACAGGAGGCGCCACAATGAGCAGTTCTTC CASSPDRRRHNEQFF
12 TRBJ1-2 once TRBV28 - TGTGCCAGCAGTTTGGCAGGGTCTGGCTACACCTTC CASSLAGSGYTF
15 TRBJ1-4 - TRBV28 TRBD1 TGTGCCAGCAGTTCGAGGGGACAGGGTAATGAAAAACTGTTTTTT CASSSRGQGNEKLFF
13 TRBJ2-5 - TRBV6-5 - TGTGCCAGCAGTTACTCGCCCGGGATGGGCCAGTACTTC CASSYSPGMGQYF
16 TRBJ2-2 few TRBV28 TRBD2 TGTGCCAGCAGTTTACCTAGCGGGAGCCTTAGGGGGGAGCTGTTTTTT CASSLPSGSLRGELFF
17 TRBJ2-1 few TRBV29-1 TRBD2 TGCAGCGTTGTAGGCGTCACAGCGGGAGGGTCTGTATATGAGCAGTTCTTC CSVVGVTAGGSVYEQFF
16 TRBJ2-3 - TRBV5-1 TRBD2 TGCGCCAGCAGCTGGCCCCTAGCGGGAGGAACAGATACGCAGTATTTT CASSWPLAGGTDTQYF
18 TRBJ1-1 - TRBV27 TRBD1 TGTGCCAGCAGTTTATTTTCTCTGGGGACAGTAATGAACACTGAAGCTTTCTTT CASSLFSLGTVMNTEAFF
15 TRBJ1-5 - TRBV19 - TGTGCCAGTAGTATGAGCGGTTTGGGGAATCAGCCCCAGCATTTT CASSMSGLGNQPQHF
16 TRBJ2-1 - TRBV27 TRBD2 TGTGCCAGCAGTTTACTAGGGACTAGCGGTAGTAATGAGCAGTTCTTC CASSLLGTSGSNEQFF
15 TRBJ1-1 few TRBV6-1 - TGTGCCAGCAGTGAAGCGGTGGGGAGGATCGCTGAAGCTTTCTTT CASSEAVGRIAEAFF
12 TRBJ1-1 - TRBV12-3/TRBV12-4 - TGTGCCAGCAGTAACGAACCGTGGGGCAGTCAGTTT CASSNEPWGSQF
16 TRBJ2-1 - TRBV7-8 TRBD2 TGTGCCAGCAGCCTCGGGACTAGCGGGACCTACAATGAGCAGTTCTTC CASSLGTSGTYNEQFF
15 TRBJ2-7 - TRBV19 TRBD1 TGTGCCAGTAGTACGACAGGGGCTCTCCCCGGTGAGCAGTACTTC CASSTTGALPGEQYF
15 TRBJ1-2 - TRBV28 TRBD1 TGTGCCAGCAGACCACGGACAGGGGGCAACTATGGCTACACCTTC CASRPRTGGNYGYTF
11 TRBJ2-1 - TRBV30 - TGTGCCTGGGGACGGTTGGATGAGCAGTTCTTC CAWGRLDEQFF
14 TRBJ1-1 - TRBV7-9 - TGTGCCAGCAGCTTTACTGACACGAATTCTGAAGCTTTCTTT CASSFTDTNSEAFF
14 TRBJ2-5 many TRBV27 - TGTGCCAGCAGGCCCGACAGAACCCAAGAGACCCAGTACTTC CASRPDRTQETQYF
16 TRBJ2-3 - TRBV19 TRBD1 TGTGCCAGTAGTTTGGGGGACAGGGGGAACACAGATACGCAGTATTTT CASSLGDRGNTDTQYF
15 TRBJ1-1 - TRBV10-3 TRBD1 TGTGCCATCAGCCGACAAGGACAGGGAAACACTGAAGCTTTCTTT CAISRQGQGNTEAFF
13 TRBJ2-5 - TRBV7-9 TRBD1 TGTGCCAGCGGGGACAGGGCCAAAGAGACCCAGTACTTC CASGDRAKETQYF
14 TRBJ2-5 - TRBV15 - TGTGCCACCAGCAGAGATCCCCGCGGGGAGACCCAGTACTTC CATSRDPRGETQYF
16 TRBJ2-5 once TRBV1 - TGCACCAGCAGCCAATCCTCAGGGGCCTGGTTAGAGACCCAGTACTTC CTSSQSSGAWLETQYF
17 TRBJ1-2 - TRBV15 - TGTGCCACCAGCAGAGACTCCCTGCGGGAGCCCATGGAAGGCTACACCTTC CATSRDSLREPMEGYTF
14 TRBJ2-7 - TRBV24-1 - TGTGCCACCAGTGAGGCGACATCCCTCAACGAGCAGTACTTC CATSEATSLNEQYF
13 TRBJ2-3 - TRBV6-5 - TGTGCCAGCACCCCCGGGGGCACAGATACGCAGTATTTT CASTPGGTDTQYF
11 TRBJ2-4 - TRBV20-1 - TGCAGTGCTAGAGATGTCGACATTCAGTACTTC CSARDVDIQYF
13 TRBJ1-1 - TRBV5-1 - TGCGCCAGCAGCTTAACAGGGTACACTGAAGCTTTCTTT CASSLTGYTEAFF
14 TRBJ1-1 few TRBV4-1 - TGCGCCAGCAGCCTTCAACCAGGGGTCCCTGAAGCTTTCTTT CASSLQPGVPEAFF
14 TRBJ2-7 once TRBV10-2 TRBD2 TGCGCCAGCAGCGATCGACTAGCGGGAAGTGAGCAGTACTTC CASSDRLAGSEQYF
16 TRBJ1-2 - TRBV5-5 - TGTGCCAGCAGCTTGGGGAGCATACCCCGTAACTATGGCTACACCTTC CASSLGSIPRNYGYTF
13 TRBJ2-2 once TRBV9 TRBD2 TGTGCCAGCAGCTTGGGGGGGACCGGGGAGCTGTTTTTT CASSLGGTGELFF
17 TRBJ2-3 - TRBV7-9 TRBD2 TGTGCCAGCAGTCCATTCCAGGGGACTAGCGGGACAGATACGCAGTATTTT CASSPFQGTSGTDTQYF
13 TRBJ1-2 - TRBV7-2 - TGTGCCAGCAGCTTCGACAGTTACTATGGCTACACCTTC CASSFDSYYGYTF
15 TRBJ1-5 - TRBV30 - TGTGCCTGGAGTGAGGGCAGGGTGGTCAATCAGCCCCAGCATTTT CAWSEGRVVNQPQHF
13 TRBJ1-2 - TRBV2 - TGTGCCAGCAGTGGCGGGGACCACTATGGCTACACCTTC CASSGGDHYGYTF
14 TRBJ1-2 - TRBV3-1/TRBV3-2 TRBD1 TGTGCCAGCAGCCCCGGGACAGAGAACTATGGCTACACCTTC CASSPGTENYGYTF
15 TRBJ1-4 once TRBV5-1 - TGCGCCAGCAGCACCCATGGGGTGGAGGATGAAAAACTGTTTTTT CASSTHGVEDEKLFF
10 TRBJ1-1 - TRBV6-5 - TGTGCCAGCAGGAACATTGAAGCTTTCTTT CASRNIEAFF